A single TCR beta chain is shown here with its context. Its antigen is not known. Assay: immunoSEQ multiplex PCR; the TCRdb copy retains only in-frame clones and omits some. The table shows around 1.9 million clones, with about 94% occurring only once. The naive CD8 population came from CD45RO-negative cells selected for CCR7, without terminally differentiated effector memory CD45RA+ cells. The donors, healthy adults who were HIV-negative, had experienced no recent acute infections or vaccinations. This sample was taken from a study of shared clonotypes between healthy human individuals. General study findings and limits: The sharing of about 5.3% of naive CD4 clonotypes was seen across several donors.

This TCR derives from a man between 18 and 29 years old in good health. Some clones in this sample may be carry-over from other donors' samples. Sequences were obtained from naive CD8+ T cells from PBMCs.

The CDR3 DNA reads as TGTGCCAGCAGGGGACGGCTCAACTATGGCTACACCTTC. Its protein is CASRGRLNYGYTF. J is TRBJ1-2 and V is TRBV6-1; D possibly corresponds to TRBD1 (5 bases). V lost 6 bases and J lost 2, with 10 bases in between. Per germline, CDR1 MNHNS and CDR2 SASEGT. The CDR3 extends over 13 amino acids.